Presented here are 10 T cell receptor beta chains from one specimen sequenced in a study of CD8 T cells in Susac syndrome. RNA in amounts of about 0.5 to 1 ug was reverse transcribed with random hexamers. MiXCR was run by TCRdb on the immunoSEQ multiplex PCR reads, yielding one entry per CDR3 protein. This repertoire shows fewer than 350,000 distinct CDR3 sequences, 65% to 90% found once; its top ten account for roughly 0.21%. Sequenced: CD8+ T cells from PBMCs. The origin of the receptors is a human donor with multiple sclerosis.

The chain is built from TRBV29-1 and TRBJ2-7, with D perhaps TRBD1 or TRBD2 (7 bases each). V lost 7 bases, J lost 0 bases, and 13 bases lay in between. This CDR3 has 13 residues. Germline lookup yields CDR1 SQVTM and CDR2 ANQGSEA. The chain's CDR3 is CSAQGGSSYEQYF. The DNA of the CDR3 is TGCAGCGCGCAGGGGGGGAGCTCCTACGAGCAGTACTTC.

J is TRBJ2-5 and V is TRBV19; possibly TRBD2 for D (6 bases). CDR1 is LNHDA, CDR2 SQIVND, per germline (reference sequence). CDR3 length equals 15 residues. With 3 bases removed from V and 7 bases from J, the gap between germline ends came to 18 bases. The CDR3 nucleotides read TGTGCCAGTAGTATCTTCCCTCCAGGCGGGACGACCCAGTACTTC. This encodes CASSIFPPGGTTQYF.

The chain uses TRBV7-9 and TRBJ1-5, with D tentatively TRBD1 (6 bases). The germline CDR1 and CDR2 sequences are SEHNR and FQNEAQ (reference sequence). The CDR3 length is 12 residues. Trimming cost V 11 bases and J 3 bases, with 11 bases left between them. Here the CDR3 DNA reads TGTGCCGGGGCAGGGGACAATCAGCCCCAGCATTTT. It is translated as CAGAGDNQPQHF.

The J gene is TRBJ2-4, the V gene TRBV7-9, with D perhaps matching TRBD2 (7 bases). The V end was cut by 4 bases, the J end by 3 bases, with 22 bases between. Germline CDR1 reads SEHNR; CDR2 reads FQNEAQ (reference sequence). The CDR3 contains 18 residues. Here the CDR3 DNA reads TGTGCCAGCAGCTCCACAGGGTCGGGGGGTTTGGGCAAAAACATTCAGTACTTC. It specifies CASSSTGSGGLGKNIQYF.

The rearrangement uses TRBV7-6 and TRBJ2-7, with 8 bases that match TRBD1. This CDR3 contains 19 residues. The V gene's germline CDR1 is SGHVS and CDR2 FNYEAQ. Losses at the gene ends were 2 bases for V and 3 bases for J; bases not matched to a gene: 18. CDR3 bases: TGTGCCAGCAGCTTATATGCGGGCCAGGGGGCGTCTCTCATCTACGAGCAGTACTTC. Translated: CASSLYAGQGASLIYEQYF.

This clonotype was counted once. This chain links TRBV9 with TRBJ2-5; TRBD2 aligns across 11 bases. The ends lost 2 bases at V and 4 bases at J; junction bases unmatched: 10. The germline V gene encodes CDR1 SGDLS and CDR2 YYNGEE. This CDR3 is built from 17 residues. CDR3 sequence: CASSVSHSGRAGETQYF. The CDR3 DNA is TGTGCCAGCAGCGTGAGTCATAGCGGGAGGGCCGGAGAGACCCAGTACTTC.

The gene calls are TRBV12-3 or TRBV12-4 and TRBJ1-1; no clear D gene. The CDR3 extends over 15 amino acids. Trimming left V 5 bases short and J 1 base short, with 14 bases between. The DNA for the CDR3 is TGTGCCAGCAGTCCCCCCCTGGGGAAGAACACTGAAGCTTTCTTT. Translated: CASSPPLGKNTEAFF.

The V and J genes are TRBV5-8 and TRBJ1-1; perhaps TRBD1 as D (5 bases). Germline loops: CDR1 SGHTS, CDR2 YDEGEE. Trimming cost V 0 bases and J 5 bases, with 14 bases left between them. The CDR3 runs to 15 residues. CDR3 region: CASSLDLGHWTEAFF. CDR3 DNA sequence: TGTGCCAGCAGCTTGGATTTAGGACACTGGACTGAAGCTTTCTTT.

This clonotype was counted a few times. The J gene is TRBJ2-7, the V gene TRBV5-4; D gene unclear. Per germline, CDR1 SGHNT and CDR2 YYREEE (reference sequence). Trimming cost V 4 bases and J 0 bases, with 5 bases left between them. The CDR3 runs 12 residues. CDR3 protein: CASSLFSYEQYF. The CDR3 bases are TGTGCCAGCAGCCTCTTCTCCTACGAGCAGTACTTC.

The CDR3 nucleotides read TGCGCCAGCAGCATATCCCGGACGGACTTTACTGAAAAACTGTTTTTT. Protein product: CASSISRTDFTEKLFF. V and J are TRBV4-3 and TRBJ1-4, with unresolved D. This CDR3 has 16 amino acids. Germline assignment: CDR1 LGHNA and CDR2 YSLEER. V lost 5 bases, J lost 7 bases, and 20 bases lay in between.